These T cell receptor beta chains were read from a single sample in a study of shared clonotypes between healthy human individuals. TCRdb keeps only in-frame clones here, not all; method: immunoSEQ multiplex PCR. The sample yields around 700,000 clones, around 78% seen once. The sample was memory CD4+ T cells sorted from blood. The receptors derive from a woman between 25 and 40 years old in good health. Both conserved end residues are part of each CDR3. D genes are given only for firm matches. Clone size appears in some rows only: once, few, many, or a class for an expanded clone.

j_call clone_size v_call d_call cdr3_aa cdr3_nt
TRBJ1-1 . TRBV7-2 . CASSARDVSEAFF TGTGCCAGCAGCGCTAGGGACGTGTCTGAAGCTTTCTTT
TRBJ2-7 . TRBV2 . CASSPGQPSYEQYF TGTGCCAGCAGTCCTGGACAGCCCTCCTACGAGCAGTACTTC
TRBJ2-7 few TRBV9 . CASSVMGTPIYEQYF TGTGCCAGCAGCGTAATGGGTACCCCTATCTACGAGCAGTACTTC
TRBJ1-2 . TRBV4-1 TRBD1 CASSQDHPGQGSYGYTF TGCGCCAGCAGCCAAGACCACCCGGGACAGGGAAGCTATGGCTACACCTTC
TRBJ2-3 . TRBV5-6 TRBD1 CASRQTGTGTDTQYF TGTGCCAGCAGACAAACCGGGACAGGGACAGATACGCAGTATTTT
TRBJ2-1 . TRBV29-1 . CSVEGGKLYNEQFF TGCAGCGTTGAAGGGGGGAAACTTTACAATGAGCAGTTCTTC
TRBJ1-1 once TRBV27 . CASSFQQWGRGTEAFF TGTGCCAGCAGTTTCCAGCAGTGGGGGAGGGGCACTGAAGCTTTCTTT
TRBJ2-4 . TRBV7-8 . CASSLAPPVNIQYF TGTGCCAGCAGCTTAGCGCCCCCGGTGAACATTCAGTACTTC
TRBJ2-1 . TRBV5-1 . CASSVASGSYNEQFF TGCGCCAGCAGCGTCGCCTCGGGTTCCTACAATGAGCAGTTCTTC
TRBJ2-3 . TRBV5-6 TRBD2 CASSPAGGSTDTQYF TGTGCCAGCAGCCCAGCGGGGGGAAGCACAGATACGCAGTATTTT
TRBJ2-1 . TRBV4-1 . CASSQDPGRGQFF TGCGCCAGCAGCCAAGATCCGGGGCGGGGGCAGTTCTTC
TRBJ2-7 . TRBV4-1 TRBD2 CASSPRGSGVSYEQYF TGCGCCAGCAGCCCCCGTGGTAGCGGGGTATCCTACGAGCAGTACTTC
TRBJ1-2 . TRBV30 . CAWRMVGGYTF TGTGCCTGGAGGATGGTGGGCGGCTACACCTTC
TRBJ2-7 . TRBV5-1 . CASSDNYEQYF TGCGCCAGCAGCGACAATTACGAGCAGTACTTC
TRBJ2-2 . TRBV7-2 . CASSLFGTNTGELFF TGTGCCAGCAGCTTATTCGGTACGAACACCGGGGAGCTGTTTTTT
TRBJ2-3 . TRBV9 TRBD2 CASKKTSGEDTQYF TGTGCCAGTAAGAAGACTAGCGGGGAAGATACGCAGTATTTT
TRBJ1-5 . TRBV10-3 . CAISVDSNNQPQHF TGTGCCATCAGTGTTGATTCTAACAATCAGCCCCAGCATTTT
TRBJ2-7 . TRBV2 . CASSQRWGYEQYF TGTGCCAGCAGTCAGAGGTGGGGATACGAGCAGTACTTC
TRBJ2-7 . TRBV6-6 TRBD2 CASSYSTGGGPYEQYF TGTGCCAGCAGTTACTCGACGGGGGGAGGGCCTTACGAGCAGTACTTC
TRBJ1-4 . TRBV6-6 . CASSPGYEKLFF TGTGCCAGCAGTCCAGGGTATGAAAAACTGTTTTTT
TRBJ2-7 once TRBV28 TRBD2 CASSSLAGGTYEQYF TGTGCCAGCAGTTCTCTAGCGGGAGGTACCTACGAGCAGTACTTC
TRBJ1-1 . TRBV27 . CASSMPDRPNTEAFF TGTGCCAGCAGTATGCCGGACAGACCAAACACTGAAGCTTTCTTT
TRBJ1-1 . TRBV27 TRBD1 CASSFTDRVGRKAFF TGTGCCAGCAGCTTCACGGACAGGGTCGGTCGTAAAGCTTTCTTT
TRBJ1-3 few TRBV5-1 . CASSLWGTAGSGNTIYF TGCGCCAGCAGCTTGTGGGGCACGGCGGGCTCTGGAAACACCATATATTTT
TRBJ2-2 . TRBV2 . CASSEGVRSGELFF TGTGCCAGCTCTGAGGGAGTTCGATCCGGGGAGCTGTTTTTT
TRBJ2-2 . TRBV6-5 TRBD2 CASSLGGMNTGELFF TGTGCCAGCAGCCTCGGGGGGATGAACACCGGGGAGCTGTTTTTT
TRBJ2-1 . TRBV7-3 . CASSALATSSYNEQFF TGTGCCAGCAGCGCGCTAGCTACAAGCTCCTACAATGAGCAGTTCTTC
TRBJ2-1 few TRBV2 . CASSGLGVEQFF TGTGCCAGCAGTGGGTTGGGGGTGGAGCAGTTCTTC
TRBJ1-2 . TRBV28 . CASSLSRLVRGWLASSYTF TGTGCCAGCAGTTTAAGCCGCCTAGTCCGAGGGTGGCTTGCGTCAAGCTACACCTTC
TRBJ2-1 . TRBV19 . CASSIGASEQFF TGTGCCAGTAGTATAGGGGCTTCTGAGCAGTTCTTC
TRBJ1-3 . TRBV5-1 . CASSLDSPKSGNTIYF TGCGCCAGCAGCTTGGACAGCCCCAAGTCTGGAAACACCATATATTTT
TRBJ1-1 . TRBV7-9 . CASSLISITEAFF TGTGCCAGCAGCTTAATCTCCATCACTGAAGCTTTCTTT
TRBJ1-1 once TRBV5-1 . CASSMGLRENTEAFF TGCGCCAGCAGCATGGGCCTTCGGGAGAACACTGAAGCTTTCTTT
TRBJ2-3 . TRBV25-1 . CASSRSTDTQYF TGTGCCAGCAGTAGGTCCACAGATACGCAGTATTTT
TRBJ1-5 . TRBV4-2 . CASSQNSQGNQPQHF TGTGCCAGCAGCCAGAACTCACAGGGCAATCAGCCCCAGCATTTT
TRBJ2-1 . TRBV9 TRBD1 CASGQGFYNEQFF TGTGCCAGCGGACAGGGGTTCTACAATGAGCAGTTCTTC
TRBJ2-1 once TRBV7-6 . CASSLVTGSYNEQFF TGTGCCAGCAGCTTAGTGACGGGAAGCTACAATGAGCAGTTCTTC
TRBJ2-1 . TRBV6-5 TRBD2 CASSFGLAVNNEQFF TGTGCCAGCAGTTTCGGACTAGCGGTGAACAATGAGCAGTTCTTC
TRBJ2-2 . TRBV28 TRBD1 CASTGTVTGELFF TGTGCCAGTACCGGGACAGTGACCGGGGAGCTGTTTTTT
TRBJ2-4 . TRBV7-2 TRBD2 CASSFGGARNIQYF TGTGCCAGCAGCTTCGGGGGGGCAAGAAACATTCAGTACTTC
TRBJ2-2 . TRBV2 . CASRGGRGAADTGELFF TGTGCCAGCAGAGGTGGAAGGGGCGCAGCGGACACCGGGGAGCTGTTTTTT
TRBJ2-5 . TRBV11-2 TRBD2 CASSLGRGLALMETQYF TGTGCCAGCAGCCTAGGCCGCGGACTAGCGTTGATGGAGACCCAGTACTTC
TRBJ2-1 . TRBV7-7 TRBD1 CASSLGQGKAGQQFF TGTGCCAGCAGCTTAGGACAGGGGAAGGCGGGCCAGCAGTTCTTC
TRBJ1-2 . TRBV27 . CASKAEGSNYGYTF TGTGCCAGCAAGGCCGAGGGGTCTAACTATGGCTACACCTTC
TRBJ2-2 . TRBV7-2 TRBD1 CASSFANRGQGGELFF TGTGCCAGCAGCTTCGCTAACAGGGGGCAGGGCGGGGAGCTGTTTTTT
TRBJ1-2 few TRBV28 . CASGLDAGTVVYGYTF TGTGCCAGCGGGTTAGACGCCGGGACGGTGGTCTATGGCTACACCTTC
TRBJ2-1 . TRBV7-3 . CASSPGGSAGRNEQFF TGTGCCAGCAGCCCCGGGGGCTCAGCGGGGCGCAATGAGCAGTTCTTC
TRBJ1-1 . TRBV28 . CASSLGTGWRTEAFF TGTGCCAGCAGTTTAGGGACCGGGTGGAGGACTGAAGCTTTCTTT
TRBJ2-7 . TRBV14 . CASSQEWVRPYEQYF TGTGCCAGCAGCCAAGAATGGGTACGTCCCTACGAGCAGTACTTC
TRBJ1-1 . TRBV19 . CASSPWTNWADTEAFF TGTGCCAGTAGTCCGTGGACAAATTGGGCGGACACTGAAGCTTTCTTT
TRBJ2-7 . TRBV5-1 . CASSSLRSEQYF TGCGCCAGCAGCTCCCTTAGATCCGAGCAGTACTTC
TRBJ2-2 . TRBV2 . CASSGGSFSNTGELFF TGTGCCAGCAGTGGAGGCAGTTTTTCGAACACCGGGGAGCTGTTTTTT
TRBJ2-1 many TRBV21-1 . CASSLLTWFGEQFF TGTGCCAGCAGTCTCCTTACTTGGTTTGGTGAGCAGTTCTTC
TRBJ1-2 many TRBV27 . CASRKGELGYTF TGTGCCAGCCGCAAGGGGGAGCTCGGCTACACCTTC
TRBJ2-2 . TRBV10-3 . CAIGGLGILGELFF TGTGCCATCGGAGGACTGGGGATTTTGGGGGAGCTGTTTTTT
TRBJ1-1 few TRBV11-3 . CASSLQVNTEAFF TGTGCCAGCAGCTTACAAGTGAACACTGAAGCTTTCTTT
TRBJ2-3 . TRBV5-1 . CASSPHGPSTDTQYF TGCGCCAGCAGCCCCCACGGACCTAGCACAGATACGCAGTATTTT
TRBJ2-7 . TRBV28 . CASSFWGIYEQYF TGTGCCAGCAGTTTTTGGGGGATCTACGAGCAGTACTTC
TRBJ2-5 . TRBV4-1 TRBD2 CASSQELGSTSGRAWEETQYF TGCGCCAGCAGCCAAGAATTGGGTTCGACTAGCGGGAGGGCCTGGGAAGAGACCCAGTACTTC